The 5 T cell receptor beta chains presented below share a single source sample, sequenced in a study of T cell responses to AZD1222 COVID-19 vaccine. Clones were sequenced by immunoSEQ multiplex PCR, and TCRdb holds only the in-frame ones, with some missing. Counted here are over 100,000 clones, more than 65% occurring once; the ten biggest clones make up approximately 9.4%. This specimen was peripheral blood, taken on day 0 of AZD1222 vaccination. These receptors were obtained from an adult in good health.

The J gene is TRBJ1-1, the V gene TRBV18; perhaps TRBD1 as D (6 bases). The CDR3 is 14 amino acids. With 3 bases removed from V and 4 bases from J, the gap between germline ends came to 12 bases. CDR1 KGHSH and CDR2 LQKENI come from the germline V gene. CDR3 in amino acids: CASSPLRGSTEAFF. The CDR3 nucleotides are TGTGCCAGCTCACCCCTCAGGGGAAGCACTGAAGCTTTCTTT.

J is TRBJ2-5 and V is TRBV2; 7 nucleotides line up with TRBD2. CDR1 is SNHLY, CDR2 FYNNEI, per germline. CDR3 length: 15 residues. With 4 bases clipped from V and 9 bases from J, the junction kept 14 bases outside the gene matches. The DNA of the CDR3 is TGTGCCAGCAGTGGGAGGGACTACCCCAGTAGGGCCCAGTACTTC. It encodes CASSGRDYPSRAQYF.

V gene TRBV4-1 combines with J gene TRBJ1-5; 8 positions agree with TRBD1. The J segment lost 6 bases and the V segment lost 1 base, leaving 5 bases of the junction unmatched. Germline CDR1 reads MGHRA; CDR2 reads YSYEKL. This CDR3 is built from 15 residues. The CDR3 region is CASSQVNRGGQPQHF. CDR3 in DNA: TGCGCCAGCAGCCAAGTAAACAGGGGGGGTCAGCCCCAGCATTTT.

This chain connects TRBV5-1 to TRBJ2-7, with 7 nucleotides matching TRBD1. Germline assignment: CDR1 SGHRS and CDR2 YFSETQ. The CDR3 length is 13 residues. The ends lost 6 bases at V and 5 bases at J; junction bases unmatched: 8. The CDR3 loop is CASTATGPDEQYF. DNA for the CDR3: TGCGCCAGCACCGCGACAGGGCCCGACGAGCAGTACTTC.

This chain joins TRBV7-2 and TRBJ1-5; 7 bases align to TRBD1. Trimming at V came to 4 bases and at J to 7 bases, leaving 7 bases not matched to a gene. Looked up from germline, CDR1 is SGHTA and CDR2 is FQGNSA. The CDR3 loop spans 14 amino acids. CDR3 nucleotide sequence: TGTGCCAGCAGCTCGACAGGGTATTGGCAGCCCCAGCATTTT. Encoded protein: CASSSTGYWQPQHF.